This T cell receptor beta chain was identified during a study of T cells in localized non-small cell lung cancer. Broader study findings: Across samples, adjacent lung featured a median roughly 61 of the top 100 tumor clones. The greatest T cell clonality was found in uninvolved adjacent lung (higher than in tumor).

V was trimmed by 6 bases and J by 3 bases, leaving 6 bases between them. This CDR3 spans 13 amino acids. Germline V lookup: CDR1 MDHEN, CDR2 SYDVKM. Repertoires were generated with immunoSEQ multiplex PCR, while TCRdb's copy carries only in-frame clones and drops some. The sample has about 2,200 clones, 22% seen once. Points on this clone: Its antigen is unidentified.

Material: lung tumor tissue, obtained before any cancer treatment. This chain joins TRBV28 and TRBJ2-6, with D uncertain. The receptor comes from a woman aged 35-75 years with stage I lung adenocarcinoma. DNA for the CDR3: TGTGCCAGCAGAGGGAATGGGGCCAACGTCCTGACTTTC. It translates to CASRGNGANVLTF.